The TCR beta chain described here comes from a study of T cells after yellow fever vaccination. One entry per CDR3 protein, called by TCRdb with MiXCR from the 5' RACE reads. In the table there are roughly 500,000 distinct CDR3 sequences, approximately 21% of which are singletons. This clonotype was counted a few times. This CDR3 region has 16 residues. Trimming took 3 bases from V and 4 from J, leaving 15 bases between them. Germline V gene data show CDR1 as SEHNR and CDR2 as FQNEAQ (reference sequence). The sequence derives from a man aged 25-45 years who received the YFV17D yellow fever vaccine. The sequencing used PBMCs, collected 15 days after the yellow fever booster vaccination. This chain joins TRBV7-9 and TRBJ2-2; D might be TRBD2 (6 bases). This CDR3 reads CASSFISSGSTGELFF. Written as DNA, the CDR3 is TGTGCCAGCAGCTTCATTTCCTCCGGGAGCACCGGGGAGCTGTTTTTT.